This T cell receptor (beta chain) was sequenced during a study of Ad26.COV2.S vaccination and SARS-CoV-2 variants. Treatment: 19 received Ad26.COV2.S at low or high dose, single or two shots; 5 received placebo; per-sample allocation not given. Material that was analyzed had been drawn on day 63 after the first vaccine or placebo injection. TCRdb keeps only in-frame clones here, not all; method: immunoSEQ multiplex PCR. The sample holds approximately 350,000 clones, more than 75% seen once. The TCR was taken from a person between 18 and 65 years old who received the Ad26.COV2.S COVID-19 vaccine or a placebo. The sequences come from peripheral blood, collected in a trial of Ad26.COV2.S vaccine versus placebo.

CDR3 nucleotides: TGTGCCAGCAGTTTAGGACAGGGAAATCAGCCCCAGCATTTT. This translates into CASSLGQGNQPQHF. The V and J genes are TRBV27 and TRBJ1-5, with TRBD1 identical over 8 bases. V lost 2 bases and J lost 4; bases outside the gene matches: 1. This CDR3 comprises 14 residues. Germline CDR1 reads MNHEY; CDR2 reads SMNVEV (reference sequence).